This T cell receptor (beta chain) was captured by sequencing in a study of early stage breast cancer tumors. TCRdb keeps only in-frame clones here, not all; method: immunoSEQ multiplex PCR. Found here are more than 20,000 clones, 70% to 80% of them singletons; the top ten hold around 30%. This CDR3 has 15 amino acids. Germline V gives CDR1 MNHEY, CDR2 SVGAGI. After removal of 4 bases from V and 4 bases from J, the junction contained 5 bases not matched to a gene. Study observations and caveats: Compared with adjacent normal breast tissue, tumors showed roughly 2.5-fold greater T cell density and higher clonality. Chain pairing and CD4, CD8 or FOXP3 expression were not captured.

In the case of this clone: Its specificity is unknown.

The V call is TRBV6-5, the J call TRBJ2-2; TRBD2 aligns across 8 bases. The TCR sequence derives from a person between 60 and 69 years old with breast cancer. The sample taken for sequencing was blood. CDR3 coding DNA: TGTGCCAGCAGTTCCACGGGACTAGTCACCGGGGAGCTGTTTTTT. Translated: CASSSTGLVTGELFF.